This T cell receptor beta chain was sequenced for a study of blood T cell repertoires in COVID-19. Up to 2 weeks before entering the study, exposed participants had met a COVID-19 case. V lost 5 bases to trimming and J lost 0 bases, with 8 bases between them. The germline gives CDR1 MNHEY, CDR2 SVGAGI. The CDR3 has 14 amino acids. Produced via immunoSEQ multiplex PCR; TCRdb's table is partial and in-frame only. The sample includes 180,000 or so clones, around 80% of them seen just once. Sample: PBMCs or T cells enriched from blood (not recorded which). This TCR derives from a man aged 55 to 69 who had been exposed to COVID-19. The chain is built from TRBV6-5 and TRBJ1-5; D is undetermined. For the CDR3, the DNA is TGTGCCAGCAGTCTTTCCTCTAGCAATCAGCCCCAGCATTTT. Protein product: CASSLSSSNQPQHF.